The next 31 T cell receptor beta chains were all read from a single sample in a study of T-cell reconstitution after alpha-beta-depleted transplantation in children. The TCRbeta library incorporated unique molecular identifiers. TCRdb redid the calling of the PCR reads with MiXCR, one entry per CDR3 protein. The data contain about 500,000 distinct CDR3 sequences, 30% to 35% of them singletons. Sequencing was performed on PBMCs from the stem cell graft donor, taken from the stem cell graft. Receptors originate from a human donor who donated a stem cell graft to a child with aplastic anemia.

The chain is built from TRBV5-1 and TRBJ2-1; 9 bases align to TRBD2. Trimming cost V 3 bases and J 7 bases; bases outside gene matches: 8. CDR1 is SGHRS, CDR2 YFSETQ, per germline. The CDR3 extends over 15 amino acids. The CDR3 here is CASSSTSGAGNEQFF. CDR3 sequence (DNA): TGCGCCAGCAGCTCGACTAGCGGAGCCGGGAATGAGCAGTTCTTC.

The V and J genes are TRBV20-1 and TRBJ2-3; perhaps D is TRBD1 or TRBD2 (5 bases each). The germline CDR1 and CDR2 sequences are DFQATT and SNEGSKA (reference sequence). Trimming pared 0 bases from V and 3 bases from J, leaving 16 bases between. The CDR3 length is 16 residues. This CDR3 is CSARDPKGPRTDTQYF. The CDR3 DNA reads TGCAGTGCTAGAGACCCGAAGGGACCTAGGACAGATACGCAGTATTTT.

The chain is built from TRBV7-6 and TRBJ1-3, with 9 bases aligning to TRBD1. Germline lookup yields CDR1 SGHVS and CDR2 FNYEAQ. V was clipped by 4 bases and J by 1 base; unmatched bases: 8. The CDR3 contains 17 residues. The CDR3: CASSSTGGGSSGNTIYF. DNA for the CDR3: TGTGCCAGCAGCTCGACAGGGGGAGGATCGTCTGGAAACACCATATATTTT.

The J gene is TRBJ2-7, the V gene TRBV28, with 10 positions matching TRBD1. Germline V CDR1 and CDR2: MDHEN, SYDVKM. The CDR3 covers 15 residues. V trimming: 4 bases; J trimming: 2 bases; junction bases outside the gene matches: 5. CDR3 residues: CASSWGTGATYEQYF. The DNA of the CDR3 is TGTGCCAGCAGTTGGGGGACAGGGGCTACCTACGAGCAGTACTTC.

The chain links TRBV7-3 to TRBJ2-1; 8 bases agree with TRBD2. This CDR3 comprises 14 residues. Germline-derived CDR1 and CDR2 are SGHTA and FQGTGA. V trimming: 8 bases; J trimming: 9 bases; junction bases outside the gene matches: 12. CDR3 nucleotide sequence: TGTGCCAGCTCGGCCGGGAGGGAGGGTGGTGAGCAGTTCTTC. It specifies CASSAGREGGEQFF.

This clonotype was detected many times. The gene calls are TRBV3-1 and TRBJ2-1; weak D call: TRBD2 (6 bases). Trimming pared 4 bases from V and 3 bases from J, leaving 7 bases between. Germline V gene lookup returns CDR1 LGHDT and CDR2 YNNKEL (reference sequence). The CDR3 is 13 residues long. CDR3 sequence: CASSRGDYNEQFF. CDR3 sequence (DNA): TGTGCCAGCAGCCGCGGGGACTACAATGAGCAGTTCTTC.

In DNA, the CDR3 is TGTGCCAGCACCGTAGCGGGGGGGACAGATACGCAGTATTTT. It codes for CASTVAGGTDTQYF. The chain uses TRBV7-2 and TRBJ2-3; 11 positions agree with TRBD2. CDR1 is SGHTA and CDR2 is FQGNSA in the germline V gene. V shed 7 bases and J 3 bases; nucleotides not matched to a gene: 3. CDR3 length: 14 residues.

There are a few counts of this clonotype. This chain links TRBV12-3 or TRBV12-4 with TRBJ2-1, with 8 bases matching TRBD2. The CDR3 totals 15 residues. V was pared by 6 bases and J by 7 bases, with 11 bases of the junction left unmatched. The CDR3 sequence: CASRVAGTSGNEQFF. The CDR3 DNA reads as TGTGCCAGCAGGGTAGCGGGGACTTCTGGGAATGAGCAGTTCTTC.

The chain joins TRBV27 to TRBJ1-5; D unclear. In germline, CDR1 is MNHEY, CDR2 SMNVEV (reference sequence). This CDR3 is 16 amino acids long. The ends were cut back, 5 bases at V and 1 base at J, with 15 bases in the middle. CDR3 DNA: TGTGCCAGCAGTCCTTTGATGAACCGGAGCAATCAGCCCCAGCATTTT. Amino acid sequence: CASSPLMNRSNQPQHF.

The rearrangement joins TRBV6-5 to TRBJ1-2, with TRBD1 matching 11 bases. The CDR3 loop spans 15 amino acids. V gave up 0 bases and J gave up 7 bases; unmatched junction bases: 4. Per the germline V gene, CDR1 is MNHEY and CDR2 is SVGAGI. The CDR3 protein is CASSYSAGTGGGYTF. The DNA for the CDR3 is TGTGCCAGCAGTTACTCAGCCGGGACAGGGGGTGGCTACACCTTC.

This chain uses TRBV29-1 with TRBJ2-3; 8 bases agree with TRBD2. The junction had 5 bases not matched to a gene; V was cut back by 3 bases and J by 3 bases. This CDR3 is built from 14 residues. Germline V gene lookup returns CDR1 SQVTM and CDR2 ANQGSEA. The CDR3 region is CSVDLPSGTDTQYF. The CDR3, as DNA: TGCAGCGTTGACCTCCCTAGCGGGACAGATACGCAGTATTTT.

CDR3 loop: CASRIGSGTYNEQFF. The CDR3 bases are TGCGCCAGCAGAATCGGTAGCGGAACCTACAATGAGCAGTTCTTC. The V and J genes are TRBV10-2 and TRBJ2-1; possible D gene TRBD2, 6 bases. Trimming stripped 6 bases from V and 2 bases from J, with 14 bases between. In germline, CDR1 is WSHSY, CDR2 SAAADI. The CDR3 consists of 15 residues.

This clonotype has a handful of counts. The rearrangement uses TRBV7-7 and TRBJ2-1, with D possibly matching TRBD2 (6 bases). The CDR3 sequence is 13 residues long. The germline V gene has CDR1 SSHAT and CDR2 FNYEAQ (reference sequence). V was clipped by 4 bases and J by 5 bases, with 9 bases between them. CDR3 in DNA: TGTGCCAGCAGCTGGGGACTCAACAATGAGCAGTTCTTC. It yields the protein CASSWGLNNEQFF.

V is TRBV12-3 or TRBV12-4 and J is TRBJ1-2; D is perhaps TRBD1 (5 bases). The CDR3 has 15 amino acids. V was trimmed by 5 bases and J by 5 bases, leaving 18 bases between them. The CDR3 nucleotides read TGTGCCAGCAGTCCAACCCGGCAGGGAGGATATGGCTACACCTTC. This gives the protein CASSPTRQGGYGYTF.

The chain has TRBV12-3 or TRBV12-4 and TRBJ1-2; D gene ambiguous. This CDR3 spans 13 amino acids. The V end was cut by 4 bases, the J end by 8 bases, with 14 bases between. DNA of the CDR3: TGTGCCAGCAGTTCCGCCTCCCAAAGCGGCTACACCTTC. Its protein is CASSSASQSGYTF.

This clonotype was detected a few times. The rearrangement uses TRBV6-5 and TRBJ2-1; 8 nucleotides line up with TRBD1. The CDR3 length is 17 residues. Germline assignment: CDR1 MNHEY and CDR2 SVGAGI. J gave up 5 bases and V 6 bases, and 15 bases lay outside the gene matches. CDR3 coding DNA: TGTGCCAGCAGCTCCCTAGGAATGGGACAGGTGAACAATGAGCAGTTCTTC. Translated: CASSSLGMGQVNNEQFF.

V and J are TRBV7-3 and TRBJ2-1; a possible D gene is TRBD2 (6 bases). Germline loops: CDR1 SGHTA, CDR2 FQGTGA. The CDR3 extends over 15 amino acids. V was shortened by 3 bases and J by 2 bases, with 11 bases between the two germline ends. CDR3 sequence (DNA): TGTGCCAGCAGCTTCCCGGGAGCCACCTACAATGAGCAGTTCTTC. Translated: CASSFPGATYNEQFF.

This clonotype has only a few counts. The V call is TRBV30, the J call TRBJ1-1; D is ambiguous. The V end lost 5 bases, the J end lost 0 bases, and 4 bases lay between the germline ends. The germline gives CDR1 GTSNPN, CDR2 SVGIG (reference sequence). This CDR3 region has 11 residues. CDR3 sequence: CAWGMNTEAFF. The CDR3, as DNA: TGTGCCTGGGGAATGAACACTGAAGCTTTCTTT.

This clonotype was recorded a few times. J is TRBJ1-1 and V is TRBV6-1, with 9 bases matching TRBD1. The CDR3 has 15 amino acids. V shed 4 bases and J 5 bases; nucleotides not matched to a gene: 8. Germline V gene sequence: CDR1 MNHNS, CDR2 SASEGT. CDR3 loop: CASSVLGQGQTEAFF. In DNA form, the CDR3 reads TGTGCCAGCAGTGTATTGGGACAGGGACAAACTGAAGCTTTCTTT.

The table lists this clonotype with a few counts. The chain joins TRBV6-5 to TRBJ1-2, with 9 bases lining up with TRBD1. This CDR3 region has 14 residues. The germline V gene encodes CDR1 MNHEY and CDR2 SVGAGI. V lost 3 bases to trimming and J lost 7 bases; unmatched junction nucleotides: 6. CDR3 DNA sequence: TGTGCCAGCAGTTATACCGGGACAGGGCTTGGCTACACCTTC. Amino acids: CASSYTGTGLGYTF.

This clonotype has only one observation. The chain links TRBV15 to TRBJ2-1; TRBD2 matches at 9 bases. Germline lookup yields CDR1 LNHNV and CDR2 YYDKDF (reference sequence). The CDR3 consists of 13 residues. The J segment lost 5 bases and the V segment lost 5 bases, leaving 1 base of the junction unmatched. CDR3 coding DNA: TGTGCCACCAGCGAGCGGGAGGACAATGAGCAGTTCTTC. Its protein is CATSEREDNEQFF.

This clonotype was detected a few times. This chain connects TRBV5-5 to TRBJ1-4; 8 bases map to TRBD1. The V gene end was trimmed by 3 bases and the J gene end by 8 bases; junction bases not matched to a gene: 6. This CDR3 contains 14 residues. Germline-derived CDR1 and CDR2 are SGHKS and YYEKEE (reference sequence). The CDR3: CASSSGQVPEKLFF. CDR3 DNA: TGTGCCAGCAGCTCGGGACAGGTACCCGAAAAACTGTTTTTT.

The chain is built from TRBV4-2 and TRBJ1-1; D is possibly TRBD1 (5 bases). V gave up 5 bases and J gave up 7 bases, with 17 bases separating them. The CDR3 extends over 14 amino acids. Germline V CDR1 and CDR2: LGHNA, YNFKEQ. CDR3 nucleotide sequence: TGTGCCAGCAGCGCGGGGCGCCGGGGTGATGAAGCTTTCTTT. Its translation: CASSAGRRGDEAFF.

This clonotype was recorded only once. As DNA, the CDR3 is TGTGCCAGCAGTCTCAGGGGAAAGGGCCAAGAGACCCAGTACTTC. Protein: CASSLRGKGQETQYF. The V call is TRBV6-1, the J call TRBJ2-5, with D possibly matching TRBD1 (6 bases). The CDR3 runs to 15 residues. Trimming removed 5 bases from V and 1 base from J, with 14 bases in between. Germline CDR1 and CDR2: MNHNS and SASEGT.

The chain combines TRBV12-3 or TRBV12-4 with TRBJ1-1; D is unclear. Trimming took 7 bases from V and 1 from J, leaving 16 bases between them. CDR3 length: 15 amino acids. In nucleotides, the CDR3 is TGTGCCAGCACCCCCTTCGGAGGCACGAACACTGAAGCTTTCTTT. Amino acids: CASTPFGGTNTEAFF.

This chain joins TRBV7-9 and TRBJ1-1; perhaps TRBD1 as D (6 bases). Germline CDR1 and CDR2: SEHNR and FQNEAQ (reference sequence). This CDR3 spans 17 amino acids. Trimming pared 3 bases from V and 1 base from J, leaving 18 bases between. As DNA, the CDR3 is TGTGCCAGCAGCTTGGGGGGGCACCAGAGATCGAACACTGAAGCTTTCTTT. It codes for CASSLGGHQRSNTEAFF.

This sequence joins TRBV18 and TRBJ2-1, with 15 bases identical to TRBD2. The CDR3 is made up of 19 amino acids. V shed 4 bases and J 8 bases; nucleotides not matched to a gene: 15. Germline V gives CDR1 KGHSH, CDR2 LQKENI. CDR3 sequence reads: CASSRFSQTGLAGGYEQFF. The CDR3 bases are TGTGCCAGCTCACGTTTTTCTCAAACCGGACTAGCGGGAGGGTATGAGCAGTTCTTC.

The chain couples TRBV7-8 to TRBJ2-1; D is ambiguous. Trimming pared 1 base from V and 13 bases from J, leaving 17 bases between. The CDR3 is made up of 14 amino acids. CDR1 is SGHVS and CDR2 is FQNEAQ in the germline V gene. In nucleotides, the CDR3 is TGTGCCAGCAGCTTAGTGGGCTCCAGTAATGGCCAGTTCTTC. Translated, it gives CASSLVGSSNGQFF.

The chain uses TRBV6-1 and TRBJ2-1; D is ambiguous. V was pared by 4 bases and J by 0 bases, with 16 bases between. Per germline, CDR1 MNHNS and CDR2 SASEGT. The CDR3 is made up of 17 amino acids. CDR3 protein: CASSAHIGTSSYNEQFF. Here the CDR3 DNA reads TGTGCCAGCAGTGCTCATATTGGTACCAGCTCCTACAATGAGCAGTTCTTC.

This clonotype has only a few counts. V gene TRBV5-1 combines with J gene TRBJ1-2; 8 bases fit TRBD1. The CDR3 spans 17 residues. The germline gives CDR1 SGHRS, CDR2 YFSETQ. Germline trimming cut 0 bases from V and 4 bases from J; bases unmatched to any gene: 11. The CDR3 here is CASSLDGQTGEGYGYTF. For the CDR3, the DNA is TGCGCCAGCAGCTTGGATGGCCAGACAGGGGAAGGCTATGGCTACACCTTC.

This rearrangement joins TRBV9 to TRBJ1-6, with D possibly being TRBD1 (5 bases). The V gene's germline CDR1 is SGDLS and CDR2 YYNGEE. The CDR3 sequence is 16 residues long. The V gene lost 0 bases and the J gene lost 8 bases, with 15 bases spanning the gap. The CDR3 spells CASSVGEGIPYSPLHF. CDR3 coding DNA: TGTGCCAGCAGCGTAGGCGAGGGGATCCCCTATTCACCCCTCCACTTT.